This T cell receptor beta chain was retrieved from a study of blood T cell repertoires in COVID-19. V shed 3 bases and J 8 bases; nucleotides not matched to a gene: 5. This CDR3 contains 13 residues. CDR1 is KGHDR and CDR2 is SFDVKD in the germline V gene. In the original processing: Estimated nucleated cell counts came from reference gene primer amplification. Clones were sequenced by immunoSEQ multiplex PCR, and TCRdb holds only the in-frame ones, with some missing. For V, J and clone size, that table is used; D and trimming come from the DNA. The sample consists of about 210,000 clones, about four fifths of them appearing once. This clone occurred once.

The material sequenced was peripheral blood. This clonotype originated in a woman aged 50 to 60 with acute or convalescent COVID-19. The J gene is TRBJ1-2, the V gene TRBV24-1; TRBD1 matches at 7 bases. The CDR3 bases are TGTGCCACCAGTGATCCCGGGACAGACGGCTACACCTTC. Protein product: CATSDPGTDGYTF.